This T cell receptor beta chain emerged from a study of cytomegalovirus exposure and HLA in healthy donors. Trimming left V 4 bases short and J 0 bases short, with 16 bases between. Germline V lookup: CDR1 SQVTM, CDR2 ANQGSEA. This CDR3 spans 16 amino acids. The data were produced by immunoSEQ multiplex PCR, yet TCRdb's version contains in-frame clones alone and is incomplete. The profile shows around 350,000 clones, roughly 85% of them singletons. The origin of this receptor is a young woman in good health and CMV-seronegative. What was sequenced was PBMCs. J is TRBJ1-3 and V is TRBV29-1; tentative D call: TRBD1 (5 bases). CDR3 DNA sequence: TGCAGCGTTGCTCAACCGGGGGAACCCTCTGGAAACACCATATATTTT. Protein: CSVAQPGEPSGNTIYF.